One T cell receptor (beta chain) is described in this entry. What it binds is unknown. This sample stems from a study of T cell repertoires in cytomegalovirus infection. Study overall: Alongside well-studied HLA-B-restricted CMV epitopes, recently identified HLA-C-restricted CMV epitopes were also used. Based on public TCR beta signatures, there were indications of CMV infection and of a matching HLA type.

Whole-study findings and limits: Clonotypes of TCR beta that were HLA-C-restricted and CMV-specific dominated the ex vivo response. There were carriers of CMV plus the relevant HLA, and cumulative public TCR beta family frequency identified them.

One entry per CDR3 protein results from TCRdb running MiXCR on the reads. The data hold approximately 310,000 distinct CDR3 sequences, with roughly 25% observed a single time. The CDR3 contains 12 residues. The germline CDR1 and CDR2 sequences are DFQATT and SNEGSKA (reference sequence). This sample comprised cultured PBMCs, obtained from culture after CMV antigen stimulation. The chain couples TRBV20-1 to TRBJ2-7; TRBD1 agrees at 7 bases. The clonotype originates from a human donor in good health (CMV status not recorded). Some clones in this sample may be carry-over from other donors' samples. This CDR3 is CSSRQGPYEQYF. Here the CDR3 DNA reads TGCAGCAGCCGACAGGGACCCTACGAGCAGTACTTC.